Shown below are 5 T cell receptor beta chains from a single sample sequenced in a study of monozygotic twins with inflammatory bowel disease. TCRdb reanalyzed the 5' RACE reads, giving one entry per CDR3 protein sequence and no DNA. The sample holds fewer than 550,000 distinct CDR3 sequences. Sample: blood. The receptors originated from a human donor with ulcerative colitis or Crohn's disease, or a healthy co-twin of an affected twin (not recorded which).

V and J are TRBV20-1 and TRBJ2-5; checking the TCRdb D call of TRBD2 is not possible without DNA. The V gene's germline CDR1 is DFQATT and CDR2 SNEGSKA (reference sequence). The CDR3 runs 15 residues. CDR3 region: CSARPPSRLQETQYF.

The chain couples TRBV4-3 to TRBJ1-2; checking the TCRdb D call of TRBD1 is not possible without DNA. CDR1 LGHNA and CDR2 YSLEER come from the germline V gene. CDR3 length: 16 amino acids. CDR3 protein: CASSQDPPDSDYGYTF.

The CDR3 reads CSARDRGAVGAEQFF. The chain employs TRBV20-1 and TRBJ2-1; the TCRdb call, TRBD1, lacks DNA for checking. The germline V gene encodes CDR1 DFQATT and CDR2 SNEGSKA (reference sequence). The CDR3 is made up of 15 amino acids.

This chain connects TRBV6-5 to TRBJ1-5; the D gene TCRdb calls, TRBD1, cannot be checked with no DNA. The germline gives CDR1 MNHEY, CDR2 SVGAGI. The CDR3 totals 18 residues. This chain's CDR3 is CASSYPETGKWRNQPQHF.

The chain combines TRBV7-9 with TRBJ2-3; TCRdb designates TRBD1, a call that cannot be tested without DNA. Germline assignment: CDR1 SEHNR and CDR2 FQNEAQ (reference sequence). The CDR3 runs 16 residues. CDR3 amino acids: CASSLAWRGQGDTQYF.